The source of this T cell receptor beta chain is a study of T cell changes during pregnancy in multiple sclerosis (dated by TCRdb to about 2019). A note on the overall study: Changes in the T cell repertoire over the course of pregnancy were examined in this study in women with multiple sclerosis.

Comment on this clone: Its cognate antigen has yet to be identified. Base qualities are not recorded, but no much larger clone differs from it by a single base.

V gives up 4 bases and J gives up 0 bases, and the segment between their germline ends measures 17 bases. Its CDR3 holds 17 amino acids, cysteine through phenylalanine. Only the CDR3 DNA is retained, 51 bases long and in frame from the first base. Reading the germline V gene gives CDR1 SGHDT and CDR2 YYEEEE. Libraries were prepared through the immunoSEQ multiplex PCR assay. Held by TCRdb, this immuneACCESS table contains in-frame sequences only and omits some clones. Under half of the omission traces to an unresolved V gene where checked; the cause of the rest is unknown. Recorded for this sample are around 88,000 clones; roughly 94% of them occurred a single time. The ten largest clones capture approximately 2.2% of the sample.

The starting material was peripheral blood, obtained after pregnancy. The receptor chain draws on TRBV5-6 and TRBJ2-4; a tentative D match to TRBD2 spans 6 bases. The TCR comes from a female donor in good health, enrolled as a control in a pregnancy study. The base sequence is TGTGCCAGCAGCCCGGGGGAGTTACGATTAGCCAAAAACATTCAGTACTTC. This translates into CASSPGELRLAKNIQYF.